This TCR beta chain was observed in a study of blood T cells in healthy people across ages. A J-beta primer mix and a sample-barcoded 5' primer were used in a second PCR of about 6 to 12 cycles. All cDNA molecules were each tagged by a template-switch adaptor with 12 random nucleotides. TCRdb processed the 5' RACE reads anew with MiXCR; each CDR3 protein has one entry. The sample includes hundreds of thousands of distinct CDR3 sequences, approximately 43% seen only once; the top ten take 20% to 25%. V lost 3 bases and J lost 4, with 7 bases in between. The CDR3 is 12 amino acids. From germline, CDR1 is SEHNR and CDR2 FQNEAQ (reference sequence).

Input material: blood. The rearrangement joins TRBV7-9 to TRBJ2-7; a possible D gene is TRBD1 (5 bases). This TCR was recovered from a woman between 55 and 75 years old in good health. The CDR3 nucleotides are TGTGCCAGCAGCTTCCAGGGTTACGAGCAGTACTTC. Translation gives CASSFQGYEQYF.